This TCR beta chain was recovered during a study of blood T cell repertoires in COVID-19. For the study at large: From T cells, B-cell-depleted T cells, or PBMCs came the material, which was cDNA or gDNA.

As originally analysed: Nucleated cell number was recorded as an estimate derived from reference gene primer amplification. Using immunoSEQ multiplex PCR, the repertoire was profiled, and TCRdb retains in-frame clones only, with some absent. For V, J and clone size, that table is used; D and trimming come from the DNA. This sample carries roughly 150,000 clones, around 80% of them seen once, and the ten largest clones take 0.5% to 0.65%. Germline-derived CDR1 and CDR2 are SGHRS and YFSETQ. Trimming took off 1 base at V and 2 bases at J, with 21 bases between the two ends. CDR3 length equals 18 residues.

This TCR was recovered from a man aged 60-69 years with acute or convalescent COVID-19. The chain uses TRBV5-1 and TRBJ1-1, with D perhaps matching TRBD1 (6 bases). Sequencing was carried out using peripheral blood. CDR3 region: CASSLSIGLAGANTEAFF. CDR3 DNA sequence: TGCGCCAGCAGCTTGAGTATTGGATTGGCAGGGGCTAACACTGAAGCTTTCTTT.